What follows are 4 T cell receptor beta chains derived from one specimen sequenced in a study of OX40 agonist ivuxolimab in advanced cancers. The repertoire was sequenced with immunoSEQ multiplex PCR; TCRdb's copy has only in-frame clones and lacks some. The table lists fewer than 70,000 clones, about 90% of them singletons. The sample here was CD4+ or CD8+ T cells sorted from blood, taken in a trial of the OX40 agonist ivuxolimab. The receptors stem from an adult with an advanced solid tumor such as melanoma, head and neck, liver or kidney cancer.

J is TRBJ2-1 and V is TRBV5-1; 9 bases are a match to TRBD2. Trimming removed 4 bases from V and 5 bases from J; junction bases left unmatched: 7. The germline V gene encodes CDR1 SGHRS and CDR2 YFSETQ. The length of the CDR3 is 15 residues. CDR3 nucleotides: TGCGCCAGCAGCCCCGGACTAGCGAACCACAATGAGCAGTTCTTC. This encodes CASSPGLANHNEQFF.

J is TRBJ1-2 and V is TRBV27; no clear D gene. Germline loops: CDR1 MNHEY, CDR2 SMNVEV (reference sequence). This CDR3 has 13 amino acids. Trimming left V 3 bases short and J 2 bases short, with 7 bases between. The CDR3 is CASSLSLNYGYTF. DNA for the CDR3: TGTGCCAGCAGTTTGTCCCTAAACTATGGCTACACCTTC.

The gene calls are TRBV18 and TRBJ2-2; maybe TRBD1 (6 bases). The V end lost 5 bases, the J end lost 4 bases, and 8 bases lay between the germline ends. This CDR3 has 13 residues. Germline V gives CDR1 KGHSH, CDR2 LQKENI. Written as DNA, the CDR3 is TGTGCCAGCTCATTACAGGGCACCGGGGAGCTGTTTTTT. Amino acid sequence: CASSLQGTGELFF.

The gene calls are TRBV30 and TRBJ1-4, with a possible D match to TRBD1 (6 bases). This CDR3 is 13 amino acids long. Germline loops: CDR1 GTSNPN, CDR2 SVGIG (reference sequence). The germline V and J ends were trimmed by 5 bases and 7 bases, with 14 bases remaining between them. As DNA, the CDR3 is TGTGCCTGGTCAACAGGGACGGTTGAAAAACTGTTTTTT. Its translation is CAWSTGTVEKLFF.